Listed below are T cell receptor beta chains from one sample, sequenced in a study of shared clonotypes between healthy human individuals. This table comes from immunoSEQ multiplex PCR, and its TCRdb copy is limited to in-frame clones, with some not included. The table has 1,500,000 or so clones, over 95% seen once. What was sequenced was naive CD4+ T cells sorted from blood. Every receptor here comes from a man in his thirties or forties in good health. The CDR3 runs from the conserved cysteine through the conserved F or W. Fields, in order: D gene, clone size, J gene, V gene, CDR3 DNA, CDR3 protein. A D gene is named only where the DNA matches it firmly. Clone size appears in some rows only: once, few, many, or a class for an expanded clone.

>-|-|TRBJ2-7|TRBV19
TGTGCCAGTAGTAATTCCCGACACAACTCCTACGAGCAGTACTTC
CASSNSRHNSYEQYF
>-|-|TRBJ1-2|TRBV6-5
TGTGCCAGCAGTTACGGTGTGGGACCGCCAAACTATGGCTACACCTTC
CASSYGVGPPNYGYTF
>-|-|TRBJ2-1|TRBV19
TGTGCCGGAGGACATGGGGGGCGGCAGTTCTTC
CAGGHGGRQFF
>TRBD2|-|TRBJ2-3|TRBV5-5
TGTGCCAGCAGCTTTACTAGCGGGAGAGCAGATACGCAGTATTTT
CASSFTSGRADTQYF
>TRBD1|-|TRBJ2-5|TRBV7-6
TGTGCCAGCAGCTTAAGAGGTTCCGGGACAGGTTTCTACCAAGAGACCCAGTACTTC
CASSLRGSGTGFYQETQYF
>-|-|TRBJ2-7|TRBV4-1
TGCGCCAGCAGCCAGGCTCCAGGTTCCGAGCAGTACTTC
CASSQAPGSEQYF
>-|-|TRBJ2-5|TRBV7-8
TGTGCCAGCAGCTCGGCAGGGAGCGGGCAAGAGACCCAGTACTTC
CASSSAGSGQETQYF
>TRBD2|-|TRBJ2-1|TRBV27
TGTGCCAGCAGGGCTGCGACTAGCGGGAGGGGTAATGAGCAGTTCTTC
CASRAATSGRGNEQFF
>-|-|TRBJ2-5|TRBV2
TGTGCCAGCAGGCAGCGGTTCCAAGAGACCCAGTACTTC
CASRQRFQETQYF
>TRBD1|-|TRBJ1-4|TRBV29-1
TGCAGCGTTGCTCTTACAGGGGGCGGTGAAAAACTGTTTTTT
CSVALTGGGEKLFF
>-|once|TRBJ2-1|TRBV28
TGTGCCAGCAGCTTACAGGGACGACGGGCCTACAATGAGCAGTTCTTC
CASSLQGRRAYNEQFF